A selection of T cell receptor beta chains follows, all from one sample in a study of neurological immune-mediated disorders. MiXCR, run by TCRdb on the 5' RACE reads, gives a single entry per CDR3 protein. The sample carries tens of thousands of distinct CDR3 sequences, about 5.8% recorded once. The material sequenced was CD4+ T cells from blood. The receptors originated from a woman in her late teens or twenties with multiple sclerosis. Both conserved end residues are part of each CDR3. D genes are given only for firm matches. Size is stated for part of the rows, as once, few or many counts, or as a class when the clone is expanded.

clone size: many
J gene: TRBJ2-1
D gene: -
V gene: TRBV20-1
CDR3 DNA: TGCAGTGCTAGAGCTAAAGGGGATTGGGGCAATGAGCAGTTCTTC
CDR3 protein: CSARAKGDWGNEQFF

clone size: medium-sized
J gene: TRBJ2-5
D gene: -
V gene: TRBV29-1
CDR3 DNA: TGCAGCGTTGCTTCAGTACAAGAGACCCAGTACTTC
CDR3 protein: CSVASVQETQYF

clone size: few
J gene: TRBJ1-6
D gene: TRBD1
V gene: TRBV5-1
CDR3 DNA: TGCGCCAGCAGCCAAAGGACAGGGGTTAATTCACCCCTCCACTTT
CDR3 protein: CASSQRTGVNSPLHF

clone size: many
J gene: TRBJ1-2
D gene: -
V gene: TRBV12-3/TRBV12-4
CDR3 DNA: TGTGCCACCGGAAAGCAGGGGAACTATGGCTACACCTTC
CDR3 protein: CATGKQGNYGYTF

clone size: few
J gene: TRBJ2-7
D gene: -
V gene: TRBV6-4
CDR3 DNA: TGTGCCAGCAGTGAAACAGGGTCTGGCGAGCAGTACTTC
CDR3 protein: CASSETGSGEQYF

clone size: -
J gene: TRBJ2-3
D gene: TRBD2
V gene: TRBV7-9
CDR3 DNA: TGTGCCAGCAGCTTAACCGGGAGTAGCGGGGGGGCAGATACGCAGTATTTT
CDR3 protein: CASSLTGSSGGADTQYF

clone size: many
J gene: TRBJ2-5
D gene: -
V gene: TRBV3-1
CDR3 DNA: TGTGCCAGCAGCCAAGATTCCACAGGTGAAAAGACCCAGTACTTC
CDR3 protein: CASSQDSTGEKTQYF

clone size: many
J gene: TRBJ2-3
D gene: -
V gene: TRBV10-3
CDR3 DNA: TGTGCCGGGGGGCCTACGAGCACAGATACGCAGTATTTT
CDR3 protein: CAGGPTSTDTQYF

clone size: many
J gene: TRBJ1-6
D gene: -
V gene: TRBV11-2
CDR3 DNA: TGTGCCAGCAGCTTAGGAGGGGGGTATAATTCACCCCTCCACTTT
CDR3 protein: CASSLGGGYNSPLHF

clone size: many
J gene: TRBJ2-3
D gene: -
V gene: TRBV29-1
CDR3 DNA: TGCAGCGTTGAGTCCGGGAAGTCCGCAGATACGCAGTATTTT
CDR3 protein: CSVESGKSADTQYF

clone size: many
J gene: TRBJ1-5
D gene: TRBD1
V gene: TRBV20-1
CDR3 DNA: TGCAGTGCTAGAGCCAGAGCGGGACAGGGGCAGGGGCAGCCCCAGCATTTT
CDR3 protein: CSARARAGQGQGQPQHF

clone size: many
J gene: TRBJ2-3
D gene: -
V gene: TRBV20-1
CDR3 DNA: TGCAGTGCCGTCACCGCGAATACGCAGTATTTT
CDR3 protein: CSAVTANTQYF

clone size: many
J gene: TRBJ2-2
D gene: -
V gene: TRBV5-5
CDR3 DNA: TGTGCCAGCAGCTTCCTACCGGGACACAACACCGGGGAGCTGTTTTTT
CDR3 protein: CASSFLPGHNTGELFF

clone size: many
J gene: TRBJ2-5
D gene: -
V gene: TRBV5-1
CDR3 DNA: TGCGCCAGCAGCTGGGGGGACACCGTCGGCCAAGAGACCCAGTACTTC
CDR3 protein: CASSWGDTVGQETQYF

clone size: many
J gene: TRBJ2-3
D gene: -
V gene: TRBV27
CDR3 DNA: TGTGCCAGCAGTTTACGGGACCGATTCACAGATACGCAGTATTTT
CDR3 protein: CASSLRDRFTDTQYF

clone size: many
J gene: TRBJ1-4
D gene: -
V gene: TRBV5-1
CDR3 DNA: TGCGCCAGCAGCTCGGCTGAGGGGGGCACGAGGGAAAAACTGTTTTTT
CDR3 protein: CASSSAEGGTREKLFF

clone size: many
J gene: TRBJ2-1
D gene: TRBD2
V gene: TRBV5-1
CDR3 DNA: TGCGCCAGCAGCTTGGGGGCGGGGGGCCTTAATGAGCAGTTCTTC
CDR3 protein: CASSLGAGGLNEQFF

clone size: many
J gene: TRBJ2-1
D gene: -
V gene: TRBV2
CDR3 DNA: TGTGCCAGCAGCACCGGGCCATCCTACAATGAGCAGTTCTTC
CDR3 protein: CASSTGPSYNEQFF

clone size: many
J gene: TRBJ2-1
D gene: -
V gene: TRBV5-1
CDR3 DNA: TGCGCCAGCAGCTTACAGGCTAGCTCCTACAATGAGCAGTTCTTC
CDR3 protein: CASSLQASSYNEQFF

clone size: once
J gene: TRBJ2-1
D gene: -
V gene: TRBV21-1
CDR3 DNA: TGTGCCAGCAGCAAAGCGCAGCGGGGGGGGTACAATGAGCAGTTCTTC
CDR3 protein: CASSKAQRGGYNEQFF

clone size: many
J gene: TRBJ2-1
D gene: -
V gene: TRBV12-3/TRBV12-4
CDR3 DNA: TGTGCCAGCAGTTTAATTCGGGTAATGCATAGCTCCTACAATGAGCAGTTCTTC
CDR3 protein: CASSLIRVMHSSYNEQFF

clone size: many
J gene: TRBJ2-1
D gene: TRBD1
V gene: TRBV5-1
CDR3 DNA: TGCGCCAGCAGCCGTCGGACAGGGGCAGATGAGCAGTTCTTC
CDR3 protein: CASSRRTGADEQFF

clone size: few
J gene: TRBJ1-1
D gene: TRBD1
V gene: TRBV18
CDR3 DNA: TGTGCCAGCTCACCAAACAGGGGGAACACTGAAGCTTTCTTT
CDR3 protein: CASSPNRGNTEAFF

clone size: -
J gene: TRBJ2-1
D gene: TRBD2
V gene: TRBV19
CDR3 DNA: TGTGCCAGTAGCCGACTAGCGGGGAGGAACAATGAGCAGTTCTTC
CDR3 protein: CASSRLAGRNNEQFF

clone size: many
J gene: TRBJ2-3
D gene: -
V gene: TRBV10-3
CDR3 DNA: TGTGCCACCCAACCTGGACACTCCCTTGATACGCAGTATTTT
CDR3 protein: CATQPGHSLDTQYF

clone size: many
J gene: TRBJ2-5
D gene: -
V gene: TRBV11-1
CDR3 DNA: TGTGCCAGCAGCTTACCCCCGGCTGAAGAGACCCAGTACTTC
CDR3 protein: CASSLPPAEETQYF